Listed below are T cell receptor beta chains from one sample, sequenced in a study of CD8 T cells in ankylosing spondylitis. In TCRdb, the 5' RACE reads were re-called with MiXCR into one record per CDR3 protein. This table holds approximately 520,000 distinct CDR3 sequences, about 5% found once. The sequenced sample was blood, either unsorted or a sorted T cell fraction (not recorded which). These receptors originate from a male donor with ankylosing spondylitis. Both conserved end residues are part of each CDR3. Each record gives: CDR3 DNA, CDR3 protein, V gene, D gene, clone size, J gene. A D gene is named only where the DNA matches it firmly. The size field is filled for only some rows; it gives once, few, many or a size class.

DNA: TGTGCCAGCAGCTCAGGAGGACAGGGAGGCTTGGGGGAGACCCAGTACTTC
CDR3: CASSSGGQGGLGETQYF
V: TRBV9
D: TRBD1
size: many
J: TRBJ2-5

DNA: TGTGCCAGCAGCTCCGAGGATCATGAGCAGTTCTTC
CDR3: CASSSEDHEQFF
V: TRBV11-2
D: NA
size: NA
J: TRBJ2-1

DNA: TGCGCCAGCAGCTTGATGGTTCCCCACACAGATACGCAGTATTTT
CDR3: CASSLMVPHTDTQYF
V: TRBV5-1
D: NA
size: many
J: TRBJ2-3

DNA: TGTGCCAGCAGCTTAGATCTGTTACAAGAGACCCAGTACTTC
CDR3: CASSLDLLQETQYF
V: TRBV11-2
D: NA
size: NA
J: TRBJ2-5

DNA: TGTGCCAGCAGGATTCCCCGGGACGGCAAAAGCACCGGGGAGCTGTTTTTT
CDR3: CASRIPRDGKSTGELFF
V: TRBV6-2/TRBV6-3
D: NA
size: many
J: TRBJ2-2

DNA: TGTGCCATCAGTGAGCCGACTAGCGGGAGTATGGACACAGATACGCAGTATTTT
CDR3: CAISEPTSGSMDTDTQYF
V: TRBV10-3
D: TRBD2
size: many
J: TRBJ2-3

DNA: TGTGCCAGCAGCCCTTGGACAACAGATACGCAGTATTTT
CDR3: CASSPWTTDTQYF
V: TRBV14
D: NA
size: many
J: TRBJ2-3

DNA: TGTGCCACTCAGGGGCCAGAGACCCAGTACTTC
CDR3: CATQGPETQYF
V: TRBV6-6
D: NA
size: NA
J: TRBJ2-5

DNA: TGCAGTGCTAGAGATCCCGGACTGCTCCCGTACCTCACAGATACGCAGTATTTT
CDR3: CSARDPGLLPYLTDTQYF
V: TRBV20-1
D: NA
size: NA
J: TRBJ2-3

DNA: TGCAGTGCTAGGGGCAGGGGAGGCTCTCAAGAGACCCAGTACTTC
CDR3: CSARGRGGSQETQYF
V: TRBV20-1
D: NA
size: many
J: TRBJ2-5

DNA: TGTGCCAGCAGTTTTGTGGGAACGAAAGATACGCAGTATTTT
CDR3: CASSFVGTKDTQYF
V: TRBV6-5
D: NA
size: many
J: TRBJ2-3

DNA: TGTGCCAGCAGATCTTGGCGGGGGGACACTGAAGCTTTCTTT
CDR3: CASRSWRGDTEAFF
V: TRBV25-1
D: NA
size: many
J: TRBJ1-1

DNA: TGTGCCAGCAGCCACTCGGGACGGGTGAACACTGAAGCTTTCTTT
CDR3: CASSHSGRVNTEAFF
V: TRBV3-1
D: NA
size: many
J: TRBJ1-1

DNA: TGTGCCAGCAGCCCGCGGGAGACTGCAACTAATGAAAAACTGTTTTTT
CDR3: CASSPRETATNEKLFF
V: TRBV9
D: NA
size: many
J: TRBJ1-4

DNA: TGCAGTGCTAGAGATATGACAGGGGGCGAGTCCACTGAAGCTTTCTTT
CDR3: CSARDMTGGESTEAFF
V: TRBV20-1
D: TRBD1
size: many
J: TRBJ1-1

DNA: TGTGCCACCAGTGATCCCGACTCTACAGGAGATACGCAGTATTTT
CDR3: CATSDPDSTGDTQYF
V: TRBV24-1
D: NA
size: many
J: TRBJ2-3

DNA: TGCAGTGCTAGACTACCGTCCGGGGGGAACACTGAAGCTTTCTTT
CDR3: CSARLPSGGNTEAFF
V: TRBV20-1
D: NA
size: many
J: TRBJ1-1

DNA: TGTGCCAGCAGCCCCCCCCTCCAAGAGCCTAGCGACTACAATGAGCAGTTCTTC
CDR3: CASSPPLQEPSDYNEQFF
V: TRBV5-5
D: NA
size: NA
J: TRBJ2-1

DNA: TGTGCCACCAGCAGCCTTCTAAGCTCCTATAATTCACCCCTCCACTTT
CDR3: CATSSLLSSYNSPLHF
V: TRBV15
D: NA
size: many
J: TRBJ1-6

DNA: TGTGCCATCAGGGGGGGTCTTCACTACGAGCAGTACTTC
CDR3: CAIRGGLHYEQYF
V: TRBV10-3
D: NA
size: NA
J: TRBJ2-7

DNA: TGCGCCAGCAGCCGGAAATCGGGACAGCTAAGCTCCTACGAGCAGTACTTC
CDR3: CASSRKSGQLSSYEQYF
V: TRBV5-1
D: TRBD1
size: many
J: TRBJ2-7

DNA: TGTGCCATCAGCCCTCAGAACACTGAAGCTTTCTTT
CDR3: CAISPQNTEAFF
V: TRBV10-3
D: NA
size: many
J: TRBJ1-1

DNA: TGCGCCAGCAGCCCCTCCCGGGCGGTGTCCTATGGCTACACCTTC
CDR3: CASSPSRAVSYGYTF
V: TRBV4-3
D: NA
size: many
J: TRBJ1-2

DNA: TGTGCCAGCAGCCCGCTCCCAGGGGGCGTGAACACTGAAGCTTTCTTT
CDR3: CASSPLPGGVNTEAFF
V: TRBV5-5
D: TRBD1
size: few
J: TRBJ1-1

DNA: TGCAGTGCCGACGAGGGCAGGAGCTCCTACGAGCAGTACTTC
CDR3: CSADEGRSSYEQYF
V: TRBV20-1
D: NA
size: many
J: TRBJ2-7

DNA: TGCGCCAGCAGCCAAGCGGACGAGCAGTACTTC
CDR3: CASSQADEQYF
V: TRBV4-3
D: NA
size: many
J: TRBJ2-7

DNA: TGCAGTGCTAGACGTCCCAGGGGCGAGCAGTACTTC
CDR3: CSARRPRGEQYF
V: TRBV20-1
D: NA
size: many
J: TRBJ2-7

DNA: TGCGCCAGCAGCTTGGCCGGGGCTTCCCTATACAATGAGCAGTTCTTC
CDR3: CASSLAGASLYNEQFF
V: TRBV5-1
D: NA
size: many
J: TRBJ2-1

DNA: TGCAGTGCCCTAAGGGGCCCGTCCCAGCATTTT
CDR3: CSALRGPSQHF
V: TRBV20-1
D: NA
size: many
J: TRBJ1-5

DNA: TGTGCCAGCATCCGGAAAGAGGTGAACACTGAAGCTTTCTTT
CDR3: CASIRKEVNTEAFF
V: TRBV12-3/TRBV12-4
D: NA
size: many
J: TRBJ1-1

DNA: TGTGCCAGCAGCCCCCGGGGCTTAATCTCCTACAATGAGCAGTTCTTC
CDR3: CASSPRGLISYNEQFF
V: TRBV7-9
D: NA
size: many
J: TRBJ2-1

DNA: TGCAGTGCTAGTAACAGTCAGGCACCCCTCCACTTT
CDR3: CSASNSQAPLHF
V: TRBV20-1
D: NA
size: many
J: TRBJ1-6

DNA: TGTGCCAGCAGCTTGGCACAGGGTTCTTTCTACGAGCAGTACTTC
CDR3: CASSLAQGSFYEQYF
V: TRBV7-8
D: NA
size: many
J: TRBJ2-7

DNA: TGTGCCAGCAGCGAGGGCCCGGCAGGGGATCAGGAGACCCAGTACTTC
CDR3: CASSEGPAGDQETQYF
V: TRBV9
D: NA
size: NA
J: TRBJ2-5

DNA: TGTGCCAGCAGCTTTTCCGGGACAGGGCGGGACGAGCAGTACTTC
CDR3: CASSFSGTGRDEQYF
V: TRBV7-2
D: TRBD1
size: many
J: TRBJ2-7

DNA: TGTGCCAGCAGTGGGTACTCCCCGGGACTATGGGGAGAGACCCAGTACTTC
CDR3: CASSGYSPGLWGETQYF
V: TRBV27
D: TRBD2
size: many
J: TRBJ2-5

DNA: TGTGCCAGCAGTTTATCGGGACAGGGGTTCTACGAGCAGTACTTC
CDR3: CASSLSGQGFYEQYF
V: TRBV27
D: TRBD1
size: few
J: TRBJ2-7

DNA: TGCGCCAGCAGCTTGGCCAGGGCAGGGAGGGATGGCTACACCTTC
CDR3: CASSLARAGRDGYTF
V: TRBV5-1
D: NA
size: many
J: TRBJ1-2

DNA: TGTGCCAGCAGCCCCCGGGACGGACTCTATGGCTACACCTTC
CDR3: CASSPRDGLYGYTF
V: TRBV7-8
D: NA
size: many
J: TRBJ1-2

DNA: TGTGCCAGCACCTTGAACGGTCAAGCCTACAATGAGCAGTTCTTC
CDR3: CASTLNGQAYNEQFF
V: TRBV7-2
D: NA
size: many
J: TRBJ2-1

DNA: TGTGCCAGCAGCTTGGACAGGGATTACACTGAAGCTTTCTTT
CDR3: CASSLDRDYTEAFF
V: TRBV7-3
D: TRBD1
size: NA
J: TRBJ1-1

DNA: TGCGCCAGCAGCCCCCGGACTAGCGGGGACGGGGAGCTGTTTTTT
CDR3: CASSPRTSGDGELFF
V: TRBV4-3
D: TRBD2
size: many
J: TRBJ2-2

DNA: TGTGCCAGCAGTTCCGACAACCGGTACGAGCAGTACTTC
CDR3: CASSSDNRYEQYF
V: TRBV12-3/TRBV12-4
D: NA
size: many
J: TRBJ2-7

DNA: TGCGCCTGCAGCTTGGAAGGGAGGGAGACCCAGTACTTC
CDR3: CACSLEGRETQYF
V: TRBV5-1
D: NA
size: NA
J: TRBJ2-5

DNA: TGTGCCAGCAGCCAAGCCCGGACTACTCCGCGCACAGATACGCAGTATTTT
CDR3: CASSQARTTPRTDTQYF
V: TRBV4-2
D: NA
size: many
J: TRBJ2-3

DNA: TGTGCCAGCAGCTTATATCCCAGCGTAACTAATGAAAAACTGTTTTTT
CDR3: CASSLYPSVTNEKLFF
V: TRBV7-9
D: NA
size: many
J: TRBJ1-4

DNA: TGTGCCAGCAGCCGTCCCCCAGGGGGCATGTCTGGGGCCAACGTCCTGACTTTC
CDR3: CASSRPPGGMSGANVLTF
V: TRBV28
D: TRBD1
size: few
J: TRBJ2-6

DNA: TGTGCCAGCAGCTTGGACCTCGAAGACGAGCAGTACTTC
CDR3: CASSLDLEDEQYF
V: TRBV5-6
D: NA
size: few
J: TRBJ2-7

DNA: TGTGCCAGCAGACGGAGCGGGATGAGCACAGATACGCAGTATTTT
CDR3: CASRRSGMSTDTQYF
V: TRBV7-2
D: TRBD2
size: many
J: TRBJ2-3

DNA: TGTGCCAGCAGCTTGGAGGCAGCAGGGCCTCGTTCACCCCTCCACTTT
CDR3: CASSLEAAGPRSPLHF
V: TRBV5-6
D: NA
size: many
J: TRBJ1-6

DNA: TGTGCCAGCAGTTACTCTCTAGCGGGCTATTACTACGAGCAGTACTTC
CDR3: CASSYSLAGYYYEQYF
V: TRBV6-5
D: TRBD2
size: many
J: TRBJ2-7

DNA: TGTGCCAGCAGCCCCCTAGGGGGACGGGAGCTGTTTTTT
CDR3: CASSPLGGRELFF
V: TRBV7-3
D: NA
size: many
J: TRBJ2-2

DNA: TGTGCCAGCAGCTTAGTTAGGGGGCCCGAGCCGTACTTC
CDR3: CASSLVRGPEPYF
V: TRBV11-2
D: TRBD1
size: many
J: TRBJ2-7

DNA: TGTGCCAGCAGTCCCCTCAGGGGTCTTTATCAGCCCCAGCATTTT
CDR3: CASSPLRGLYQPQHF
V: TRBV28
D: NA
size: many
J: TRBJ1-5

DNA: TGTGCCAGCTCACCAAGGGGACAGGACACTGAAGCTTTCTTT
CDR3: CASSPRGQDTEAFF
V: TRBV18
D: TRBD1
size: NA
J: TRBJ1-1

DNA: TGCAGTGCTACCGGGCCTTTCACAGATACGCAGTATTTT
CDR3: CSATGPFTDTQYF
V: TRBV20-1
D: NA
size: many
J: TRBJ2-3

DNA: TGTGCCACCAGGGACAGGGGGATTGAGACCCAGTACTTC
CDR3: CATRDRGIETQYF
V: TRBV15
D: TRBD1
size: many
J: TRBJ2-5

DNA: TGTGCCAGCAGCTTTTCTACATCCTACAATGAGCAGTTCTTC
CDR3: CASSFSTSYNEQFF
V: TRBV7-9
D: NA
size: few
J: TRBJ2-1

DNA: TGTGCCAGCAGCTTAGTTGCGGGAGGGGTCAATGAGCAGTTCTTC
CDR3: CASSLVAGGVNEQFF
V: TRBV7-2
D: TRBD2
size: NA
J: TRBJ2-1